The TCR beta chain described here comes from a study of OX40 agonist ivuxolimab in advanced cancers. This CDR3 has 14 residues. Unmatched junction bases numbered 10, after V lost 6 bases and J lost 7 bases. Germline CDR1 is SGHTA and CDR2 is FQGNSA. Assay used: immunoSEQ multiplex PCR; TCRdb lists only in-frame clones, some missing. The sample records about 93,000 clones, 89% being singletons. Study findings and constraints: CD4+ T cells averaged fewer expanded clones than CD8+ T cells.

This clone was picked up one time. The antigen is not known. J is TRBJ2-5 and V is TRBV7-2, with TRBD1 matching 8 bases. The sample consisted of CD4+ or CD8+ T cells sorted from blood, taken in a trial of the OX40 agonist ivuxolimab. The clonotype comes from an adult with an advanced solid tumor such as melanoma, head and neck, liver or kidney cancer. CDR3 DNA sequence: TGTGCCAGCAGTCTTGGACAGGGCGGCGGGACCCAGTACTTC. The encoded protein is CASSLGQGGGTQYF.